The 11 T cell receptor beta chains in this list originate from one sample, sequenced in a study of PD-1 blockade in classical Hodgkin lymphoma. Libraries were prepared by immunoSEQ multiplex PCR; TCRdb keeps only in-frame clonotypes and omits some of them. The sample shows more than 95,000 clones, roughly 89% of them seen only once. Noted time point: cycle 4 day 1 (C4D1), after 6 weeks of nivolumab. Exposure to brentuximab vedotin varied, and each patient had relapsed following autologous stem cell transplantation. Sequencing was performed on peripheral blood mononuclear cells (PBMCs), taken before the fourth cycle of nivolumab. The receptors come from a human donor with classical Hodgkin lymphoma.

In this sample, this clone turned up a few times. This rearrangement joins TRBV21-1 to TRBJ2-2; the table's D call of TRBD2 was not tested on the DNA. TRBV21-1 is a pseudogene. CDR3 length: 18 amino acids. The CDR3 DNA sequence: TGTGCCAGCAGCAATCTAGGCCTAGCGGGAGTTGTCACCGGGGAGCTGTTTTTT. Protein product: CASSNLGLAGVVTGELFF.

The chain links TRBV11-2 to TRBJ1-5; no firm D call. Trimming shortened V by 0 bases and J by 1 base, and 7 bases separated the two germline ends. The germline CDR1 and CDR2 sequences are SGHAT and FQNNGV. The CDR3 runs 15 residues. DNA for the CDR3: TGTGCCAGCAGCTTAGATTGGTTGAGCAATCAGCCCCAGCATTTT. As protein: CASSLDWLSNQPQHF.

V and J are TRBV6-5 and TRBJ2-5; the D gene is possibly TRBD2 (6 bases). Trimming shortened V by 0 bases and J by 7 bases, and 6 bases separated the two germline ends. Looked up from germline, CDR1 is MNHEY and CDR2 is SVGAGI. This CDR3 has 12 amino acids. DNA of the CDR3: TGTGCCAGCAGTTACTCGCGGGGGACCCAGTACTTC. This encodes CASSYSRGTQYF.

As concerns this clone: The sample contains more than one DNA sequence encoding this CDR3. This chain connects TRBV6-5 to TRBJ1-1, with D tentatively TRBD1 (6 bases). Germline lookup yields CDR1 MNHEY and CDR2 SVGAGI. This CDR3 is built from 11 residues. Trimming took off 2 bases at V and 8 bases at J, with 6 bases between the two ends. DNA for the CDR3: TGTGCCAGCAGTTACGGGACAGAAGCTTTCTTT. It translates to CASSYGTEAFF.

V is TRBV4-1 and J is TRBJ1-3; TRBD1 might be the D (6 bases). Germline assignment: CDR1 MGHRA and CDR2 YSYEKL. V lost 3 bases and J lost 8, with 11 bases in between. The CDR3 covers 13 residues. The CDR3 DNA follows: TGCGCCAGCAGCCACCCCTCAGGGGACACCATATATTTT. This gives the protein CASSHPSGDTIYF.

V usage is TRBV6-6 and J usage is TRBJ1-5; 8 bases align to TRBD1. J was trimmed by 1 base and V by 6 bases; bases with no gene match: 8. This CDR3 is built from 16 residues. Germline lookup yields CDR1 MNHNY and CDR2 SVGAGI (reference sequence). CDR3 nucleotides: TGTGCCAGCAGGCATCGACAGGGGCCCAGCAATCAGCCCCAGCATTTT. Its translation: CASRHRQGPSNQPQHF.

This chain uses TRBV5-4 with TRBJ2-2; TRBD1 agrees at 10 bases. CDR1 is SGHNT, CDR2 YYREEE, per germline (reference sequence). After removal of 0 bases from V and 9 bases from J, the junction contained 5 bases not matched to a gene. There are 15 residues in the CDR3. The CDR3 nucleotides are TGTGCCAGCAGCTTGGGGGACAGGGGTGAAAGGGAGCTGTTTTTT. Its translation: CASSLGDRGERELFF.

The rearrangement links TRBV11-1 to TRBJ2-1; 7 positions match TRBD2. The trim removed 1 base at V and 9 bases at J, leaving 6 bases unmatched. CDR1 is SGHAT, CDR2 FQDESV, per germline (reference sequence). This CDR3 is 14 amino acids long. CDR3 nucleotides: TGTGCCAGCAGCTTAGAGGGACTAATTGTTGAGCAGTTCTTC. Translation: CASSLEGLIVEQFF.

The chain has TRBV18 and TRBJ2-7; no reliable D call. Trimming took off 2 bases at V and 0 bases at J, with 14 bases between the two ends. Looked up from germline, CDR1 is KGHSH and CDR2 is LQKENI. CDR3 length: 16 amino acids. The CDR3 protein is CASSPFSDARSYEQYF. DNA of the CDR3: TGTGCCAGCTCACCATTCTCCGACGCCCGCTCCTACGAGCAGTACTTC. The full variable domain, in which reference TRBV18 and TRBJ2-7 provide the parts outside the CDR3, is NAGVMQNPRHLVRRRGQEARLRCSPMKGHSHVYWYRQLPEEGLKFMVYLQKENIIDESGMPKERFSAEFPKEGPSILRIQQVVRGDSAAYFCASSPFSDARSYEQYFGPGTRLTVT.

This clone was seen a single time. The chain joins TRBV11-3 to TRBJ2-2, with D unresolved. V gave up 4 bases and J gave up 0 bases, with 6 bases separating them. The CDR3 runs to 14 residues. Germline V gene data show CDR1 as SGHNT and CDR2 as YENEEA. Here the CDR3 DNA reads TGTGCCAGCAGCTCCGGAGCGAACACCGGGGAGCTGTTTTTT. It yields the protein CASSSGANTGELFF. Full variable domain (outside the CDR3, taken from reference TRBV11-3 and TRBJ2-2): EAGVVQSPRYKIIEKKQPVAFWCNPISGHNTLYWYLQNLGQGPELLIRYENEEAVDDSQLPKDRFSAERLKGVDSTLKIQPAELGDSAVYLCASSSGANTGELFFGEGSRLTVL.

This CDR3 reads CASSLEQGSEQYF. For the CDR3, the DNA is TGTGCCAGCAGCTTGGAGCAGGGTAGCGAGCAGTACTTC. The genes are TRBV5-4 and TRBJ2-7; tentative D call: TRBD1 (5 bases). The germline V gene encodes CDR1 SGHNT and CDR2 YYREEE (reference sequence). Trimming shortened V by 0 bases and J by 6 bases, and 10 bases separated the two germline ends. This CDR3 contains 13 residues.